The 6 T cell receptor beta chains below come from one sample, sequenced in a study of control samples from healthy donors and cancer patients. Assay used: immunoSEQ multiplex PCR; TCRdb lists only in-frame clones, some missing. This table holds about 190,000 clones, over 80% found once. The sequenced material came from blood. Every receptor here comes from a man aged 30-40 years in good health.

The chain joins TRBV11-2 to TRBJ1-1; D remains unclear. CDR1 is SGHAT and CDR2 is FQNNGV in the germline V gene. CDR3 length: 13 residues. Trimming shortened V by 5 bases and J by 1 base, and 8 bases separated the two germline ends. In DNA form, the CDR3 reads TGTGCCAGCAGCGCTATACAGAACACTGAAGCTTTCTTT. Amino acids: CASSAIQNTEAFF.

V usage is TRBV4-2 and J usage is TRBJ1-1; D is possibly TRBD1 (5 bases). The V end lost 0 bases, the J end lost 3 bases, and 14 bases lay between the germline ends. The CDR3 runs 16 residues. The germline V gene has CDR1 LGHNA and CDR2 YNFKEQ. Here the CDR3 DNA reads TGTGCCAGCAGCCAAGATTTCCCCCAGGGAGACACTGAAGCTTTCTTT. This gives the protein CASSQDFPQGDTEAFF.

The V call is TRBV6-1, the J call TRBJ2-2, with TRBD1 matching 9 bases. This CDR3 region has 17 residues. Germline lookup yields CDR1 MNHNS and CDR2 SASEGT. V shed 4 bases and J 2 bases; nucleotides not matched to a gene: 8. CDR3 sequence reads: CASSVNRGQFNTGELFF. The CDR3 nucleotides read TGTGCCAGCAGTGTTAACAGGGGGCAATTTAACACCGGGGAGCTGTTTTTT.

This chain links TRBV7-3 with TRBJ2-1; D unclear. The CDR3 is 16 amino acids. The V gene lost 1 base and the J gene lost 0 bases, with 10 bases spanning the gap. Germline V lookup: CDR1 SGHTA, CDR2 FQGTGA. The CDR3 region has the DNA TGTGCCAGCAGCTTAAATCAGGCCGGCTCCTACAATGAGCAGTTCTTC. The encoded protein is CASSLNQAGSYNEQFF.

This chain connects TRBV5-1 to TRBJ2-5; 9 bases align to TRBD1. V was pared by 4 bases and J by 5 bases, with 6 bases of the junction left unmatched. This CDR3 is built from 14 residues. Germline V gives CDR1 SGHRS, CDR2 YFSETQ. CDR3 nucleotides: TGCGCCAGCAGCCCTCGGGACAGGGCCGAGACCCAGTACTTC. It specifies CASSPRDRAETQYF.

The chain uses TRBV5-1 and TRBJ1-4; TRBD1 is a possible D gene (6 bases). The CDR3 spans 14 residues. Germline values: CDR1 SGHRS, CDR2 YFSETQ. Trimming removed 8 bases from V and 6 bases from J, with 17 bases in between. DNA of the CDR3: TGCGCCAGTTGTCGGGGGCCAGAGGATGAAAAACTGTTTTTT. This gives the protein CASCRGPEDEKLFF.